Shown below are 4 T cell receptor beta chains from a single sample sequenced in a study of blood T cell repertoires in COVID-19. TCRdb's copy holds only in-frame clones and misses some; the assay was immunoSEQ multiplex PCR. The sample yields approximately 350,000 clones, about four fifths seen once. Sequenced sample: PBMCs or T cells enriched from blood (not recorded which). These receptors came from a woman between 50 and 59 years old who had recovered from COVID-19.

This chain connects TRBV15 to TRBJ1-5, with TRBD1 as a possible D gene (6 bases). The V end lost 9 bases, the J end lost 5 bases, and 14 bases lay between the germline ends. This CDR3 is 13 amino acids long. Germline assignment: CDR1 LNHNV and CDR2 YYDKDF (reference sequence). The CDR3 sequence is CATGHSVDQPQHF. CDR3 sequence (DNA): TGTGCCACGGGACACTCCGTCGATCAGCCCCAGCATTTT.

The chain uses TRBV4-3 and TRBJ2-2; 10 positions agree with TRBD1. The V and J ends lost 3 bases and 2 bases, in that order; junction bases with no gene match: 3. The CDR3 is made up of 16 amino acids. Germline V CDR1 and CDR2: LGHNA, YSLEER. CDR3 sequence (DNA): TGCGCCAGCAGCCAGGAGACAGGGGGCAACACCGGGGAGCTGTTTTTT. Translation: CASSQETGGNTGELFF.

The rearrangement uses TRBV29-1 and TRBJ2-2, with D perhaps matching TRBD1 (5 bases). The CDR3 has 14 amino acids. CDR1 SQVTM and CDR2 ANQGSEA come from the germline V gene. V lost 3 bases to trimming and J lost 2 bases, with 10 bases between them. CDR3 loop: CSVETVLNTGELFF. DNA of the CDR3: TGCAGCGTTGAGACAGTTCTTAACACCGGGGAGCTGTTTTTT.

The chain combines TRBV10-3 with TRBJ2-2, with 10 positions matching TRBD2. The germline CDR1 and CDR2 sequences are ENHRY and SYGVKD. CDR3 length equals 16 residues. V was pared by 4 bases and J by 6 bases, with 8 bases of the junction left unmatched. The CDR3 reads CAISGLAGAGAGELFF. CDR3 nucleotide sequence: TGTGCCATCAGTGGTCTAGCGGGAGCTGGGGCCGGGGAGCTGTTTTTT.